This T cell receptor (beta chain) stems from a study of T cell repertoires in cytomegalovirus infection. Study-wide context: Matching HLA type, along with CMV infection, was indicated by public TCR beta signatures.

This clonotype was recorded at least ten times. Its antigen remains unknown. Study results and caveats: Cumulative frequency of public TCR beta families picked out carriers of CMV plus the relevant HLA.

This CDR3 region has 16 residues. Germline CDR1 is SGHTA and CDR2 is FQGNSA. V lost 5 bases to trimming and J lost 5 bases, with 22 bases between them. One entry per CDR3 protein, called by TCRdb with MiXCR from the reads. The data show 300,000 to 400,000 distinct CDR3 sequences, roughly 18% seen once. The sequenced sample was PBMCs. The receptor was derived from a human donor in good health (CMV status not recorded). Some clones in this sample may be carry-over from other donors' samples. The V and J genes are TRBV7-2 and TRBJ2-7; TRBD2 might be the D (7 bases). As DNA, the CDR3 is TGTGCCAGCAGCCCTCTGGGGGGGCCCGTCCGGGACGAGCAGTACTTC. Protein: CASSPLGGPVRDEQYF. The variable domain in full, with the rest retrieved from reference TRBV7-2 and TRBJ2-7, is GAGVSQSPSNKVTEKGKDVELRCDPISGHTALYWYRQSLGQGLEFLIYFQGNSAPDKSGLPSDRFSAERTGGSVSTLTIQRTQQEDSAVYLCASSPLGGPVRDEQYFGPGTRLTVT.